The 30 T cell receptor beta chains in this list originate from one sample, sequenced in a study of vaccination effects on CD4 cells after COVID-19. The assay was immunoSEQ multiplex PCR, and TCRdb's table has in-frame clones only and misses some. The sample carries 70,000 or so clones, roughly 73% recorded once. Culture lasted approximately 10 days before CD4+ T cell isolation. Participants completed two doses of the BNT162b2 or mRNA-1273 vaccine. Their target antigens are unknown. Sequenced here: CD4+ T cells from PBMCs cultured without peptide, sampled after COVID-19 vaccination. Every receptor here comes from a human donor who received a COVID-19 vaccine.

J is TRBJ2-1 and V is TRBV29-1, with 10 positions matching TRBD1. This CDR3 is built from 14 residues. Trimming cost V 3 bases and J 9 bases; bases outside gene matches: 8. CDR1 is SQVTM and CDR2 is ANQGSEA in the germline V gene. The CDR3 protein is CSVDPGQGLGEQFF. The CDR3 region has the DNA TGCAGCGTTGATCCGGGACAGGGGCTTGGTGAGCAGTTCTTC.

This clone was detected a few times. V and J are TRBV24-1 and TRBJ2-1; a possible D gene is TRBD1 (5 bases). Germline V CDR1 and CDR2: KGHDR, SFDVKD. V lost 8 bases and J 8 bases, leaving 15 bases between the germline ends. This CDR3 spans 13 amino acids. The CDR3 reads CATNSGRADEQFF. The CDR3 region has the DNA TGTGCCACCAATTCGGGCAGGGCGGATGAGCAGTTCTTC.

V gene TRBV24-1 combines with J gene TRBJ2-3, with a tentative D call TRBD1 (5 bases). Trimming left V 0 bases short and J 2 bases short, with 8 bases between. The CDR3 contains 15 residues. Germline V lookup: CDR1 KGHDR, CDR2 SFDVKD. DNA for the CDR3: TGTGCCACCAGTGATTTGTCGACAGCCACAGATACGCAGTATTTT. Encoded protein: CATSDLSTATDTQYF.

The chain employs TRBV5-6 and TRBJ2-7, with D unresolved. V lost 3 bases and J 6 bases, leaving 7 bases between the germline ends. CDR3 length: 11 amino acids. Per germline, CDR1 SGHDT and CDR2 YYEEEE. CDR3 sequence (DNA): TGTGCCAGCAGCTCCTCGGGCGAGCAGTACGTC. It specifies CASSSSGEQYV.

V is TRBV3-1 (or the pseudogene TRBV3-2) and J is TRBJ2-4, with TRBD2 identical over 10 bases. The trim removed 3 bases at V and 6 bases at J, leaving 2 bases unmatched. The CDR3 runs 14 residues. Germline V gene data show CDR1 as LGHDT and CDR2 as YNNKEL (reference sequence). CDR3 coding DNA: TGTGCCAGCAGCCACTCTAGCGGGGGAAACATTCAGTACTTC. It yields the protein CASSHSSGGNIQYF.

The chain joins TRBV5-1 to TRBJ2-1; a possible D gene is TRBD2 (6 bases). The CDR3 length is 14 residues. The V gene's germline CDR1 is SGHRS and CDR2 YFSETQ. V lost 4 bases and J 2 bases, leaving 10 bases between the germline ends. The CDR3: CASSPGGTYNEQFF. The CDR3 DNA sequence: TGCGCCAGCAGCCCTGGGGGGACCTACAATGAGCAGTTCTTC.

The V gene is TRBV19, the J gene TRBJ1-5, with 8 positions matching TRBD1. CDR1 LNHDA and CDR2 SQIVND come from the germline V gene (reference sequence). The CDR3 length is 14 residues. J lost 5 bases, V lost 7 bases, and 7 bases had no gene match. This CDR3 is CASTPGQGYQPQHF. CDR3 coding DNA: TGTGCCAGTACTCCCGGACAGGGCTATCAGCCCCAGCATTTT.

This chain uses TRBV2 with TRBJ1-1; TRBD1 agrees at 11 bases. CDR3 size: 16 residues. V was pared by 6 bases and J by 11 bases, with 17 bases of the junction left unmatched. Germline CDR1 is SNHLY and CDR2 is FYNNEI. The CDR3 spells CASRRSPGQGEGMAFF. For the CDR3, the DNA is TGTGCCAGCAGAAGATCTCCGGGACAGGGGGAAGGAATGGCTTTCTTT.

CDR3 bases: TGTGCCAGCAGATCCGGGACCCAAGCTTTCTTT. It is translated as CASRSGTQAFF. V usage is TRBV6-6 and J usage is TRBJ1-1, with a tentative D call TRBD1 (5 bases). CDR1 MNHNY and CDR2 SVGAGI come from the germline V gene (reference sequence). V was trimmed by 6 bases and J by 9 bases, leaving 11 bases between them. This CDR3 is built from 11 residues.

This sequence joins TRBV21-1 and TRBJ2-1. TRBV21-1 is shown as a pseudogene. The CDR3 has 13 residues. In DNA, the CDR3 is TGTGCCAGCAGCAAGAGGACGGGCAATGAGCAGTTCTTC. Amino acids: CASSKRTGNEQFF.

The chain carries TRBV7-3 and TRBJ1-2; 11 bases are shared with TRBD1. With V trimmed by 4 bases and J by 3 bases, 4 bases remained unmatched. Germline values: CDR1 SGHTA, CDR2 FQGTGA. The CDR3 loop spans 15 amino acids. CDR3 region: CASSSGQGAYYGYTF. CDR3 nucleotide sequence: TGTGCCAGCAGCTCAGGACAGGGGGCTTACTATGGCTACACCTTC.

This chain joins TRBV6-5 and TRBJ1-6, with TRBD1 as a possible D gene (5 bases). This CDR3 has 15 residues. Trimming left V 1 base short and J 12 bases short, with 16 bases between. CDR1 and CDR2 (germline): MNHEY, SVGAGI. The CDR3 DNA sequence: TGTGCCAGCAGTTACTGGGGCAAACAAGGCCTACCCCTCCACTTT. This encodes CASSYWGKQGLPLHF.

The chain has TRBV28 and TRBJ1-6; D may be TRBD1 (6 bases). The V end lost 7 bases, the J end lost 10 bases, and 17 bases lay between the germline ends. This CDR3 has 14 residues. From germline, CDR1 is MDHEN and CDR2 SYDVKM. The DNA of the CDR3 is TGTGCCAGCATACAGGGTGGGGATTTCTCACCCCTCCACTTT. Protein sequence: CASIQGGDFSPLHF.

This chain connects TRBV7-3 to TRBJ2-2; 7 bases align to TRBD2. V dropped 2 bases and J dropped 5; count of bases not matched to a gene: 8. This CDR3 is built from 16 residues. Germline V gene data show CDR1 as SGHTA and CDR2 as FQGTGA. CDR3 DNA: TGTGCCAGCAGCTTAGGGAGCGGGGCCGGGACCGGGGAGCTGTTTTTT. Protein sequence: CASSLGSGAGTGELFF.

This rearrangement joins TRBV5-1 to TRBJ2-5; D is ambiguous. The ends were cut back, 1 base at V and 5 bases at J, with 6 bases in the middle. The V gene's germline CDR1 is SGHRS and CDR2 YFSETQ. There are 12 residues in the CDR3. The CDR3 DNA reads TGCGCCAGCAGCTTGAACCTGGAGACCCAGTACTTC. Protein sequence: CASSLNLETQYF.

This chain uses TRBV9 with TRBJ1-6; D unresolved. This CDR3 contains 15 residues. V lost 7 bases and J lost 0, with 11 bases in between. Germline loops: CDR1 SGDLS, CDR2 YYNGEE. CDR3 amino acids: CASGRESSYNSPLHF. For the CDR3, the DNA is TGTGCCAGCGGTCGGGAGAGCTCCTATAATTCACCCCTCCACTTT.

The table lists this clone with a count of one. The rearrangement links TRBV9 to TRBJ1-5; D may be TRBD1 (6 bases). The V gene lost 4 bases and the J gene lost 4 bases, with 18 bases spanning the gap. The CDR3 has 16 residues. Germline V gives CDR1 SGDLS, CDR2 YYNGEE. CDR3 DNA: TGTGCCAGCAGCCAAGGTGTGGGGGCAGGGAATCAGCCCCAGCATTTT. Translated, it gives CASSQGVGAGNQPQHF.

The rearrangement joins TRBV27 to TRBJ2-3; TRBD2 might be the D (5 bases). V was cut by 6 bases and J by 2 bases, with 12 bases left in between. There are 14 residues in the CDR3. Germline V gene sequence: CDR1 MNHEY, CDR2 SMNVEV (reference sequence). CDR3: CASRLGLFTDTQYF. CDR3 DNA sequence: TGTGCCAGCAGACTAGGGCTATTCACAGATACGCAGTATTTT.

The genes are TRBV6-1 and TRBJ1-6; 7 bases map to TRBD1. From germline, CDR1 is MNHNS and CDR2 SASEGT. The V segment lost 2 bases and the J segment 9 bases; nucleotides outside the gene matches: 7. This CDR3 spans 15 amino acids. The CDR3 loop is CASSESKQGFSPLHF. In nucleotides, the CDR3 is TGTGCCAGCAGTGAAAGTAAACAGGGGTTTTCACCCCTCCACTTT.

A few counts support this clone. The chain carries TRBV5-4 and TRBJ2-3; TRBD2 might be the D (5 bases). This CDR3 contains 14 residues. Trimming took off 3 bases at V and 6 bases at J, with 14 bases between the two ends. From germline, CDR1 is SGHNT and CDR2 YYREEE (reference sequence). The CDR3 region is CASSSRLPPDTQYF. CDR3 bases: TGTGCCAGCAGCTCAAGACTACCCCCGGATACGCAGTATTTT.

The rearrangement uses TRBV1 and TRBJ1-2; the table's D gene call, TRBD1, was not cross checked with the DNA. TRBV1 is designated a pseudogene. The CDR3 contains 16 residues. The CDR3 sequence: CTSSQAQQGLNYGYTF. The CDR3 DNA follows: TGCACCAGCAGCCAAGCCCAACAGGGGCTCAACTATGGCTACACCTTC.

Here the CDR3 DNA reads TGCGCCAGCAGCGATCTAGCGGGGGACGAGACCCAGTACTTC. Translating gives CASSDLAGDETQYF. V is TRBV5-1 and J is TRBJ2-5; 10 bases map to TRBD2. J lost 5 bases, V lost 4 bases, and 5 bases had no gene match. In germline, CDR1 is SGHRS, CDR2 YFSETQ. The length of the CDR3 is 14 residues.

The chain has TRBV6-6 and TRBJ2-7; D call uncertain. The V end was cut by 3 bases, the J end by 3 bases, with 15 bases between. The V gene's germline CDR1 is MNHNY and CDR2 SVGAGI (reference sequence). This CDR3 spans 15 amino acids. CDR3 sequence (DNA): TGTGCCAGCAGTTATGGAATTCCCTCCTACTACGAGCAGTACGTC. Translation: CASSYGIPSYYEQYV.

DNA of the CDR3: TGCGCCAGCAGCTGCAGGACAGGGGGCTGCACAGATACGCAGTATTTT. Amino acid sequence: CASSCRTGGCTDTQYF. The chain carries TRBV23-1 and TRBJ2-3; 11 nucleotides line up with TRBD1. TRBV23-1 is noted as an ORF with a role that remains uncertain. CDR3 length: 16 amino acids. J gave up 1 base and V 6 bases, and 6 bases lay outside the gene matches.

The chain uses TRBV5-1 and TRBJ2-4; 7 positions agree with TRBD1. This CDR3 has 14 residues. Germline CDR1 SGHRS, CDR2 YFSETQ. After removal of 4 bases from V and 5 bases from J, the junction contained 6 bases not matched to a gene. The CDR3 sequence: CASSPPGQQNIQYF. The DNA of the CDR3 is TGCGCCAGCAGCCCCCCGGGACAGCAAAACATTCAGTACTTC.

The chain joins TRBV29-1 to TRBJ1-5; no clear D. Germline V gives CDR1 SQVTM, CDR2 ANQGSEA. The CDR3 consists of 12 residues. V was clipped by 5 bases and J by 4 bases, with 9 bases between them. The CDR3 loop reads CSVQVGNQPQHF. In DNA, the CDR3 is TGCAGCGTTCAGGTTGGAAATCAGCCCCAGCATTTT.

The V and J genes are TRBV3-1 (or the pseudogene TRBV3-2) and TRBJ1-4, with 7 nucleotides matching TRBD1. J was trimmed by 5 bases and V by 0 bases; bases with no gene match: 15. Germline CDR1 is LGHDT and CDR2 is YNNKEL (reference sequence). The CDR3 extends over 19 amino acids. This chain's CDR3 is CASSQDSCGTVRGNEKLFF. The DNA for the CDR3 is TGTGCCAGCAGCCAAGATTCCTGTGGGACAGTCCGGGGAAATGAAAAACTGTTTTTT.

This clone has just one count. The V gene is TRBV2, the J gene TRBJ2-3; D possibly corresponds to TRBD2 (5 bases). This CDR3 is built from 13 residues. The ends were cut back, 7 bases at V and 9 bases at J, with 17 bases in the middle. Germline V lookup: CDR1 SNHLY, CDR2 FYNNEI. The CDR3 region has the DNA TGTGCCAGCACTCGTGAGGAGGCCCGGACGCAGTATTTT. It is translated as CASTREEARTQYF. The complete variable domain, with remaining parts taken from reference TRBV2 and TRBJ2-3, reads EPEVTQTPSHQVTQMGQEVILRCVPISNHLYFYWYRQILGQKVEFLVSFYNNEISEKSEIFDDQFSVERPDGSNFTLKIRSTKLEDSAMYFCASTREEARTQYFGPGTRLTVL.

Remarks on this clone: One end of the junction does not line up with germline, which may come from a read error. This chain connects TRBV19 to TRBJ1-5; D is uncertain. The CDR3 loop spans 14 amino acids. From germline, CDR1 is LNHDA and CDR2 SQIVND (reference sequence). The CDR3 region is CASNIGPGNQPQHF. CDR3 in DNA: TGTGCCAGTAATATAGGGCCGGGAAATCAGCCCCAGCATTTT.

This rearrangement joins TRBV24-1 to TRBJ2-5, with 12 bases that match TRBD2. CDR1 is KGHDR, CDR2 SFDVKD, per germline. V dropped 4 bases and J dropped 0; count of bases not matched to a gene: 14. This CDR3 region has 20 residues. DNA for the CDR3: TGTGCCACCAGTGACCCCGGACTAGCGGGGTCAGAGTACCACCAAGAGACCCAGTACTTC. It is translated as CATSDPGLAGSEYHQETQYF.